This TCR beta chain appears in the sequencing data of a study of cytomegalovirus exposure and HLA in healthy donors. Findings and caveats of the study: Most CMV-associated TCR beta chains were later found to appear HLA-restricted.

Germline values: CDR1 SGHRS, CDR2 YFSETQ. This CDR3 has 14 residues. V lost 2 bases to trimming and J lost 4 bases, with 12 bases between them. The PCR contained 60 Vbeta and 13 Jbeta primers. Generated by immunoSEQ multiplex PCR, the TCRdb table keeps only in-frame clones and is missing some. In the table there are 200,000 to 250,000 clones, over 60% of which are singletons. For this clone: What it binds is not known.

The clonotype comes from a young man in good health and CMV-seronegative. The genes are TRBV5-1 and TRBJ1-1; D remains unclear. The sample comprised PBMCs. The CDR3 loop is CASSFSRASTEAFF. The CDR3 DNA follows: TGCGCCAGCAGCTTCTCACGAGCGAGCACTGAAGCTTTCTTT.